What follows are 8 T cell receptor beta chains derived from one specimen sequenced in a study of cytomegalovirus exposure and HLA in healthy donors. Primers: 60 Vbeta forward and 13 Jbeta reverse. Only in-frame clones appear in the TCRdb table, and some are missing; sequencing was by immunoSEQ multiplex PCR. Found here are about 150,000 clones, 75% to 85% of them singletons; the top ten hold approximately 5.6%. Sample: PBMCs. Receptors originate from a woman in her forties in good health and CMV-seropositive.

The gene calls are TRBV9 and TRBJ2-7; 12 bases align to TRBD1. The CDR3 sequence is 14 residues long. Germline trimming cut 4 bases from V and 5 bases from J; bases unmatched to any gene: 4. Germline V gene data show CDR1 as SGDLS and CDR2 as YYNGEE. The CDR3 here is CASSTGQGADEQYF. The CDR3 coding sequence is TGTGCCAGCAGCACGGGACAGGGGGCTGACGAGCAGTACTTC.

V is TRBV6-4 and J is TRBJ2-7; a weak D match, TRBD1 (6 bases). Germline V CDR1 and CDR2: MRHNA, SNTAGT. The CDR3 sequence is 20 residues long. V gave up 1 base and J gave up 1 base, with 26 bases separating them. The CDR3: CASSDFRIGTRRGGSYEQYF. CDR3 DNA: TGTGCCAGCAGTGACTTTCGCATTGGGACAAGACGAGGTGGATCCTACGAGCAGTACTTC.

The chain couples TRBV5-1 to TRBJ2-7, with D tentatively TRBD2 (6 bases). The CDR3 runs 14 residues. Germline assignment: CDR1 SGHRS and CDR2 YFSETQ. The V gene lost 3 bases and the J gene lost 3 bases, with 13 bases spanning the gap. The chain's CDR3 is CASSSSPGDYEQYF. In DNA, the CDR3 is TGCGCCAGCAGCTCCTCCCCGGGGGACTACGAGCAGTACTTC.

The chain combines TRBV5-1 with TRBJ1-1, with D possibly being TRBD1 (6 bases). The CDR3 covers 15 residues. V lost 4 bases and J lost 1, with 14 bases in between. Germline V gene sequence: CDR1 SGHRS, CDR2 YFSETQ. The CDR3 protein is CASSGLGGANTEAFF. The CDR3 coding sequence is TGCGCCAGCAGCGGGCTGGGGGGGGCGAACACTGAAGCTTTCTTT.

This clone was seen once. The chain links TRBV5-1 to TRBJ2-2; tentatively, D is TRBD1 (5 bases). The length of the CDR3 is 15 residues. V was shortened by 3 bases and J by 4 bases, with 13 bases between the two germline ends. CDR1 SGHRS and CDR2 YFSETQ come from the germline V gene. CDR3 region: CASSSRALGTGELFF. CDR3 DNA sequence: TGCGCCAGCAGCTCCAGGGCTTTAGGCACCGGGGAGCTGTTTTTT.

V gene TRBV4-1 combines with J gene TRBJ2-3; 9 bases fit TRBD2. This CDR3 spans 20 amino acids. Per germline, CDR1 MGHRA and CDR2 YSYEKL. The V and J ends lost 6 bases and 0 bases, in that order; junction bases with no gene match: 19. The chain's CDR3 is CASRPGSGRRNYRSTDTQYF. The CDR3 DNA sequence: TGCGCCAGCAGGCCCGGTAGCGGGAGACGGAATTACAGGAGCACAGATACGCAGTATTTT.

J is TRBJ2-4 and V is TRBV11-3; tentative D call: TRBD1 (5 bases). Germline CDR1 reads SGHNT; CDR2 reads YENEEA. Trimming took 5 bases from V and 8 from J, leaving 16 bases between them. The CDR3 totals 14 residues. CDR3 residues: CASSLGSLGDIQYF. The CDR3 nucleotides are TGTGCCAGCAGCCTCGGGTCTCTAGGGGACATTCAGTACTTC.

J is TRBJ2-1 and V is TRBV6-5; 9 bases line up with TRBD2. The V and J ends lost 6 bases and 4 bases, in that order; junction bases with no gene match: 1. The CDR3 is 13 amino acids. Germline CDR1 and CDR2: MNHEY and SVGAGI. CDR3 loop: CASRREGYNEQFF. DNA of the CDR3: TGTGCCAGCAGGCGGGAGGGGTACAATGAGCAGTTCTTC.